This T cell receptor (beta chain) was recorded in a study of early T cells in non-severe SARS-CoV-2 infection. Study context: Chains from this unsorted whole-blood bulk RNA could not be paired. Regarding the study as a whole: The VDJdb matching leaned toward anti-spike CD8 responses and overlooked private and CD4 specificities.

This clonotype was seen a few times. Its specificity is unknown. One entry per CDR3 protein, called by TCRdb with MiXCR from the 5' RACE reads. The sample consists of tens of thousands of distinct CDR3 sequences, roughly a sixth of them appearing once. The sequence was obtained from an adult who was a healthcare worker with PCR-confirmed SARS-CoV-2 infection or an uninfected control (not recorded which). Sequences were obtained from whole blood.

CDR3 sequence (DNA): TGTGCTAGTGGTGCGGGACAGGGTAGCAATCAGCCCCAGCATTTT. Translating it yields CASGAGQGSNQPQHF. The chain couples TRBV12-5 to TRBJ1-5, with 9 bases aligning to TRBD1. V lost 5 bases and J lost 0; bases outside the gene matches: 2. Germline values: CDR1 LGHNT, CDR2 FRNRAP. The CDR3 covers 15 residues.